These T cell receptor beta chains were read from a single sample in a study of early T cells in non-severe SARS-CoV-2 infection. TCRdb re-called the 5' RACE reads through MiXCR, storing one row per CDR3 protein. Among fewer than 75,000 distinct CDR3 sequences listed, roughly 21% were seen once. The specimen comprised whole blood, sampled at baseline. Receptors originate from an adult who was a healthcare worker with PCR-confirmed SARS-CoV-2 infection or an uninfected control (not recorded which). Both conserved end residues are part of each CDR3. Each record gives: clone size, D gene, J gene, V gene, CDR3 DNA, CDR3 protein. A D gene is named only where the DNA matches it firmly. The size field is filled for only some rows; it gives once, few, many or a size class.

few,.,TRBJ2-1,TRBV2,TGTGCCAGCAGTGACCCTTACAATGAGCAGTTCTTC,CASSDPYNEQFF
.,.,TRBJ2-3,TRBV18,TGTGCCAGCTCACCACCGGTACTGGATACGCAGTATTTT,CASSPPVLDTQYF
.,.,TRBJ1-1,TRBV5-4,TGTGCCAGCAGCTTTCGGAGGAACACTGAAGCTTTCTTT,CASSFRRNTEAFF
.,.,TRBJ1-6,TRBV5-5,TGTGCCAGCAGCTTGGTATCACAGGATAATTCACCCCTCCACTTT,CASSLVSQDNSPLHF
few,TRBD1,TRBJ2-3,TRBV14,TGTGCCAGCAGCCAAGACTGGACAGGGGGCACAGATACGCAGTATTTT,CASSQDWTGGTDTQYF
.,.,TRBJ1-1,TRBV29-1,TGCAGCGTTGATAGGTACACTGAAGCTTTCTTT,CSVDRYTEAFF
.,TRBD1,TRBJ2-2,TRBV4-1,TGCGCCAGCAGCCACCTAGGGGGCCCCGACACCGGGGAGCTGTTTTTT,CASSHLGGPDTGELFF
few,.,TRBJ1-5,TRBV30,TGTGCCTGGAGTGGAACGGGATTAGTTTCGGGTCCCCAGCATTTT,CAWSGTGLVSGPQHF
few,.,TRBJ1-3,TRBV7-9,TGTGCCAGCAGCTTAAACCTCTCTGAAAACACCATATATTTT,CASSLNLSENTIYF
.,.,TRBJ2-3,TRBV7-2,TGTGCCAGCAGTGCAGACGGACTTATCACAGATACGCAGTATTTT,CASSADGLITDTQYF
few,.,TRBJ2-7,TRBV20-1,TGCAGTGCTAGTCAGGGATCCTACGAGCAGTACTTC,CSASQGSYEQYF
.,TRBD1,TRBJ1-2,TRBV5-6,TGTGCCAGCAGCACGGACAGGGGACAGGGCTATGGCTACACCTTC,CASSTDRGQGYGYTF
.,.,TRBJ1-1,TRBV5-1,TGCGCCAGCATCCTATTCCCGGGTACCACTGAAGCTTTCTTT,CASILFPGTTEAFF
.,.,TRBJ1-1,TRBV6-1,TGTGCCAGCATTCCGCCGGGGAATCATGAAGCTTTCTTT,CASIPPGNHEAFF
few,TRBD1,TRBJ1-1,TRBV7-3,TGTGCCAGCAGCTTGGACAGGGGCAACACTGAAGCTTTCTTT,CASSLDRGNTEAFF
.,.,TRBJ2-5,TRBV5-1,TGCGCCAGCAGCTTGCTCCCTCAAGAGACCCAGTACTTC,CASSLLPQETQYF
.,.,TRBJ1-3,TRBV3-1,TGTGCCAGCAGCCACAACAGGGGAAACACCATATATTTT,CASSHNRGNTIYF
.,.,TRBJ2-1,TRBV3-1,TGTGCCAGCAGCCAAGGAGGGACTTCAAACAATGAGCAGTTCTTC,CASSQGGTSNNEQFF
few,TRBD1,TRBJ2-5,TRBV12-3/TRBV12-4,TGTGCCAGCAGTCTGCGGGACAGGGGGCCAGGGGAAGAGACCCAGTACTTC,CASSLRDRGPGEETQYF
few,.,TRBJ1-1,TRBV2,TGTGCCAGCAGGTCCGGGCGTTACTACACTGAAGCTTTCTTT,CASRSGRYYTEAFF
.,.,TRBJ2-3,TRBV30,TGTGCCTGGAGTCTGGTGGGGGACACAGATACGCAGTATTTT,CAWSLVGDTDTQYF
few,TRBD2,TRBJ2-1,TRBV7-6,TGTGCCAGCAGTTTAATAACTAGCGTCGATGAGCAGTTCTTC,CASSLITSVDEQFF
few,.,TRBJ1-3,TRBV3-1,TGTGCCAGCAGCCCGACCGGGTTTTCTGGAAACACCATATATTTT,CASSPTGFSGNTIYF
.,.,TRBJ2-6,TRBV5-1,TGCGCCAGCAGCTTGCCTTCCCCTGGGGCCAACGTCCTGACTTTC,CASSLPSPGANVLTF
.,.,TRBJ2-1,TRBV29-1,TGCAGCCCTAAGAGAAATGAGCAGTTCTTC,CSPKRNEQFF
.,.,TRBJ2-5,TRBV14,TGTGCCAGCAGCCAATGGAGCGAGACCCAGTACTTC,CASSQWSETQYF
many,TRBD2,TRBJ2-3,TRBV5-4,TGTGCCAGCACCTTCGGAGGTGATAGCGGGTCAGATACGCAGTATTTT,CASTFGGDSGSDTQYF
few,.,TRBJ1-2,TRBV2,TGTGCCAGCAGTGAAATTGATATCGGGACCTATGGCTACACCTTC,CASSEIDIGTYGYTF
few,TRBD2,TRBJ2-2,TRBV3-1,TGTGCCAGCAGCCAAGGGAGCGGGGGACGTACCGGGGAGCTGTTTTTT,CASSQGSGGRTGELFF
.,TRBD1,TRBJ1-2,TRBV7-9,TGTGCCAGCAGCCGCACACAGGGGGACTATGGCTACACCTTC,CASSRTQGDYGYTF
once,TRBD2,TRBJ2-7,TRBV3-1,TGTGCCAGCAGCCCATCGACTAGCGGGGGTGAGCAGTACTTC,CASSPSTSGGEQYF
.,TRBD2,TRBJ2-2,TRBV4-1,TGCGCCAGCAGCCAAGTAGCGGGGGGTACCGGGGAGCTGTTTTTT,CASSQVAGGTGELFF
few,.,TRBJ1-1,TRBV20-1,TGCAGTGCTTTTCCCTCCGGGAGAACTGAAGCTTTCTTT,CSAFPSGRTEAFF
.,.,TRBJ1-2,TRBV18,TGTGCCAGCTCACCAATAGACGGTGGCTACACCTTC,CASSPIDGGYTF
.,.,TRBJ1-1,TRBV4-1,TGCGCCAGCAGCCCTCAGACCCTTACGACTGAAGCTTTCTTT,CASSPQTLTTEAFF
many,.,TRBJ2-2,TRBV7-9,TGTGCCAGCAGAAAGGATACCCTGGGGCGCGGGGAGCTGTTTTTT,CASRKDTLGRGELFF
.,.,TRBJ1-2,TRBV30,TGTGCCTGGAGCGAGGGGTTTTACTATGGCTACACCTTC,CAWSEGFYYGYTF
.,.,TRBJ1-2,TRBV19,TGTGCCAGTAGTATGTCGGGGCAGGGGAATGGCTACACCTTC,CASSMSGQGNGYTF
.,.,TRBJ2-7,TRBV20-1,TGCAGTGCTAGTTGGGCACCCCGGCACGAGCAGTACTTC,CSASWAPRHEQYF
.,.,TRBJ1-1,TRBV20-1,TGCAGTGCTAGGGGGACGTTGTTAGGTGAAGCTTTCTTT,CSARGTLLGEAFF
many,TRBD1,TRBJ1-1,TRBV20-1,TGCAGTGCTAGACCCTACGGACAGGAGAACACTGAAGCTTTCTTT,CSARPYGQENTEAFF
few,.,TRBJ1-2,TRBV4-2,TGTGCCAGTAGCCAGAGAACCGCAGGTCTAACTCAAGCTAACTATGGCTACACCTTC,CASSQRTAGLTQANYGYTF
.,TRBD2,TRBJ2-1,TRBV4-2,TGTGCCAGCAGCCCGGAACCGGGGACTAGCTCTGAGCAGTTCTTC,CASSPEPGTSSEQFF
many,.,TRBJ2-6,TRBV4-1,TGCGCCAGCAGCCAACAGACAGCCGGGGCCAACGTCCTGACTTTC,CASSQQTAGANVLTF
.,.,TRBJ1-1,TRBV14,TGTGCCAGCAGCCAAGTCCCAGTTGGGGAAGCTTTCTTT,CASSQVPVGEAFF
few,.,TRBJ1-6,TRBV5-6,TGTGCCAGCAGCCTCAGGGGAGATTCAGGGTCACCCCTCCACTTT,CASSLRGDSGSPLHF
few,.,TRBJ1-2,TRBV4-1,TGCGCCAGCAGCCAAAGATCTCTCGTGTTTGGCTACACCTTC,CASSQRSLVFGYTF
few,TRBD1,TRBJ1-3,TRBV20-1,TGCAGTGCTAGAGCTGGGGACAGAAGAGACTCTGGAAACACCATATATTTT,CSARAGDRRDSGNTIYF
few,.,TRBJ1-2,TRBV20-1,TGCAGTGCTCTTTCTTATGGCTACACCTTC,CSALSYGYTF
.,.,TRBJ1-5,TRBV6-2/TRBV6-3,TGTGCCAGCAACCACCCCACAGGGTCTGTAGGCAATCAGCCCCAGCATTTT,CASNHPTGSVGNQPQHF
few,.,TRBJ2-7,TRBV6-6,TGTGCCAGCAGTTACGGGGGTGACTTCTACGAGCAGTACTTC,CASSYGGDFYEQYF
few,.,TRBJ1-4,TRBV2,TGTGCCAGCAGTGAAAGGCAGCCCCGTCGTGTTTCACTGTTTTTT,CASSERQPRRVSLFF
few,TRBD2,TRBJ2-1,TRBV2,TGTGCCAGCAATCCGACTAGCGGGAGGAATGAGCAGTTCTTC,CASNPTSGRNEQFF
.,.,TRBJ1-1,TRBV27,TGTGCCACCCAGAGACAGGTGAACACTGAAGCTTTCTTT,CATQRQVNTEAFF